Following are 18 T cell receptor beta chains from one sample sequenced in a study of cytomegalovirus exposure and HLA in healthy donors. Assay: immunoSEQ multiplex PCR; the TCRdb copy retains only in-frame clones and omits some. The sample carries tens of thousands of clones, around 90% recorded once. The source material was PBMCs. These receptors were collected from a man in his late teens or twenties in good health and CMV-seronegative.

The chain combines TRBV4-2 with TRBJ2-7; 11 bases match TRBD2. V dropped 7 bases and J dropped 0; count of bases not matched to a gene: 5. The CDR3 loop spans 15 amino acids. Per germline, CDR1 LGHNA and CDR2 YNFKEQ. Here the CDR3 reads CASTYTSGSSYEQYF. The CDR3 DNA reads as TGTGCCAGCACCTATACTAGCGGGAGCTCCTACGAGCAGTACTTC.

V is TRBV20-1 and J is TRBJ1-2; D ambiguous. Germline lookup yields CDR1 DFQATT and CDR2 SNEGSKA (reference sequence). V lost 2 bases and J 11 bases, leaving 12 bases between the germline ends. The CDR3 runs 11 residues. CDR3 coding DNA: TGCAGTGCTAGAATGGGCTGGACTTACACCTTC. Protein product: CSARMGWTYTF.

The chain recombines TRBV7-9 with TRBJ1-3, with D uncertain. This CDR3 region has 16 residues. The V gene lost 4 bases and the J gene lost 4 bases, with 17 bases spanning the gap. CDR1 SEHNR and CDR2 FQNEAQ come from the germline V gene (reference sequence). CDR3 amino acids: CASSYLLPEQGNTIYF. The CDR3 region has the DNA TGTGCCAGCAGCTACCTACTTCCGGAACAGGGAAACACCATATATTTT.

This rearrangement joins TRBV10-3 to TRBJ1-5; the match to TRBD1 covers 9 bases. CDR1 is ENHRY and CDR2 is SYGVKD in the germline V gene. V lost 6 bases to trimming and J lost 4 bases; unmatched junction nucleotides: 1. The CDR3 totals 13 residues. The CDR3 DNA sequence: TGTGCCATCAGCGGACAGGGGAATCAGCCCCAGCATTTT. This translates into CAISGQGNQPQHF.

The V call is TRBV7-9, the J call TRBJ2-2, with TRBD2 matching over 7 bases. The CDR3 spans 17 residues. J was trimmed by 4 bases and V by 1 base; bases with no gene match: 9. Germline CDR1 and CDR2: SEHNR and FQNEAQ (reference sequence). The CDR3 sequence: CASSLELGGSGTGELFF. The CDR3 nucleotides are TGTGCCAGCAGCTTAGAGCTCGGCGGGAGCGGCACCGGGGAGCTGTTTTTT.

This chain joins TRBV28 and TRBJ1-1; 7 nucleotides align to TRBD1. CDR1 is MDHEN, CDR2 SYDVKM, per germline. The J segment lost 4 bases and the V segment lost 5 bases, leaving 1 base of the junction unmatched. CDR3 length equals 12 residues. The CDR3 loop is CASSPGGTEAFF. The CDR3 nucleotides are TGTGCCAGCAGTCCAGGGGGCACTGAAGCTTTCTTT.

The gene calls are TRBV7-2 and TRBJ1-4; D remains ambiguous. Looked up from germline, CDR1 is SGHTA and CDR2 is FQGNSA. The CDR3 spans 12 residues. With 2 bases removed from V and 6 bases from J, the gap between germline ends came to 4 bases. CDR3 nucleotides: TGTGCCAGCAGCTTACAGGATGAAAAACTGTTTTTT. Translation gives CASSLQDEKLFF.

The chain combines TRBV2 with TRBJ2-3; 8 bases agree with TRBD2. Germline V gives CDR1 SNHLY, CDR2 FYNNEI. The CDR3 is 15 amino acids. V lost 5 bases, J lost 5 bases, and 9 bases stayed unmatched. The CDR3 is CASSMSGGQIDTQYF. CDR3 sequence (DNA): TGTGCCAGCAGTATGTCGGGAGGGCAGATAGATACGCAGTATTTT. The full variable domain, its missing parts supplied by reference TRBV2 and TRBJ2-3, is EPEVTQTPSHQVTQMGQEVILRCVPISNHLYFYWYRQILGQKVEFLVSFYNNEISEKSEIFDDQFSVERPDGSNFTLKIRSTKLEDSAMYFCASSMSGGQIDTQYFGPGTRLTVL.

The chain joins TRBV7-2 to TRBJ1-3, with 7 bases matching TRBD1. This CDR3 comprises 14 residues. The V and J ends lost 3 bases and 4 bases, in that order; junction bases with no gene match: 3. Germline CDR1 SGHTA, CDR2 FQGNSA. Written as DNA, the CDR3 is TGTGCCAGCAGCTTTGGGACAGAAGGAAACACCATATATTTT. Translating it yields CASSFGTEGNTIYF.

V usage is TRBV19 and J usage is TRBJ2-1, with D unclear. Germline V gene sequence: CDR1 LNHDA, CDR2 SQIVND (reference sequence). The CDR3 loop spans 12 amino acids. The V and J ends lost 8 bases and 8 bases respectively, with 13 bases between them. The CDR3 spells CASSPGLHEQFF. The CDR3 coding sequence is TGTGCCAGTTCTCCGGGTCTCCATGAGCAGTTCTTC.

The chain has TRBV28 and TRBJ2-2; 9 bases map to TRBD2. In germline, CDR1 is MDHEN, CDR2 SYDVKM. CDR3 length: 17 amino acids. V lost 4 bases and J lost 1; bases outside the gene matches: 7. This chain's CDR3 is CASSSWTSAKNTGELFF. The CDR3 nucleotides read TGTGCCAGCAGTTCGTGGACTAGCGCTAAGAACACCGGGGAGCTGTTTTTT.

The rearrangement joins TRBV5-1 to TRBJ2-7, with D unresolved. Germline V CDR1 and CDR2: SGHRS, YFSETQ. Trimming cost V 4 bases and J 0 bases, with 14 bases left between them. CDR3 length equals 15 residues. The CDR3 protein is CASSPSPSDSYEQYF. CDR3 sequence (DNA): TGCGCCAGCAGCCCATCCCCTAGTGACTCCTACGAGCAGTACTTC.

The genes are TRBV27 and TRBJ2-7; 11 positions agree with TRBD1. Germline V gene sequence: CDR1 MNHEY, CDR2 SMNVEV (reference sequence). The CDR3 totals 15 residues. V was pared by 6 bases and J by 4 bases, with 8 bases of the junction left unmatched. The CDR3 protein is CASSPGTGGLYEQYF. CDR3 coding DNA: TGTGCCAGCAGCCCCGGGACAGGGGGATTATACGAGCAGTACTTC.

The chain carries TRBV29-1 and TRBJ2-2; D may be TRBD1 (5 bases). Germline V gives CDR1 SQVTM, CDR2 ANQGSEA. V lost 6 bases and J 1 base, leaving 9 bases between the germline ends. The CDR3 runs to 13 residues. For the CDR3, the DNA is TGCAGCGTAATACAGGAGAACACCGGGGAGCTGTTTTTT. It codes for CSVIQENTGELFF.

V and J are TRBV9 and TRBJ2-3, with D possibly matching TRBD1 (5 bases). Between the trimmed V and J ends, which lost 4 bases and 2 bases, there was a span of 14 bases. The CDR3 spans 15 residues. The germline gives CDR1 SGDLS, CDR2 YYNGEE. DNA for the CDR3: TGTGCCAGCAGCCCCCTGGACACAGTCACAGATACGCAGTATTTT. Translating gives CASSPLDTVTDTQYF.

This clone was observed a handful of times. The rearrangement joins TRBV28 to TRBJ1-1; D remains ambiguous. This CDR3 has 12 amino acids. The V end was cut by 5 bases, the J end by 0 bases, with 4 bases between. Germline CDR1 and CDR2: MDHEN and SYDVKM. This CDR3 is CASSTVNTEAFF. CDR3 DNA: TGTGCCAGCAGTACAGTGAACACTGAAGCTTTCTTT.

The rearrangement uses TRBV2 and TRBJ1-5; D uncertain. Trimming took off 5 bases at V and 4 bases at J, with 15 bases between the two ends. This CDR3 region has 15 residues. Germline CDR1 reads SNHLY; CDR2 reads FYNNEI. The CDR3 sequence: CASSQAPVRNQPQHF. CDR3 bases: TGTGCCAGCAGTCAGGCCCCTGTCCGGAATCAGCCCCAGCATTTT.

The chain couples TRBV7-8 to TRBJ1-3; D perhaps matches TRBD1 (5 bases). Trimming shortened V by 5 bases and J by 0 bases, and 11 bases separated the two germline ends. CDR1 is SGHVS and CDR2 is FQNEAQ in the germline V gene. The CDR3 covers 15 residues. Written as DNA, the CDR3 is TGTGCCAGCAGCCCAGAGACAGTCTCTGGAAACACCATATATTTT. This encodes CASSPETVSGNTIYF.